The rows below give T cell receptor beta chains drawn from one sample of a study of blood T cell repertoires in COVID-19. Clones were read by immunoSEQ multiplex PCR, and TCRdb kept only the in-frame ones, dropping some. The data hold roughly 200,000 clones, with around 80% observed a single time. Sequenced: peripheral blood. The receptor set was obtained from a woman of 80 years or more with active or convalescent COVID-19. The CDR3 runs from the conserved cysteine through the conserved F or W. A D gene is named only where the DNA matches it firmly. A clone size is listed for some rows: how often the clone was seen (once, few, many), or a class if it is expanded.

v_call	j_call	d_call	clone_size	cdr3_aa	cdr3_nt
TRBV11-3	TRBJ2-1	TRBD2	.	CASSLESSGGAGEQFF	TGTGCCAGCAGCTTAGAATCTAGCGGGGGGGCCGGTGAGCAGTTCTTC
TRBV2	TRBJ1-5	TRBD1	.	CASRGTEFNQPQHF	TGTGCCAGCAGAGGGACAGAGTTTAATCAGCCCCAGCATTTT
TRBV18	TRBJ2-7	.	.	CASSPGVFEQYF	TGTGCCAGCTCACCAGGAGTCTTCGAGCAGTACTTC
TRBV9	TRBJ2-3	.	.	CASSVVAGGKGILSTDTQYF	TGTGCCAGCAGCGTAGTGGCCGGGGGTAAGGGTATTTTAAGCACAGATACGCAGTATTTT
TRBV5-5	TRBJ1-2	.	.	CASSSDSLYGYTF	TGTGCCAGCAGCTCGGACAGCCTCTATGGCTACACCTTC
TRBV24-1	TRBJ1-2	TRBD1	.	CATSDTGQSYGYTF	TGTGCCACCAGTGATACGGGACAGAGCTATGGCTACACCTTC
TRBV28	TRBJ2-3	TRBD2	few	CASSPGLAGGLSTSDTQYF	TGTGCCAGCAGTCCAGGACTAGCGGGGGGCCTCTCGACGTCAGATACGCAGTATTTT
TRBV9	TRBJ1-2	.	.	CASSVLGYGYTF	TGTGCCAGCAGCGTTCTAGGCTATGGCTACACCTTC
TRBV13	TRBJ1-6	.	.	CASSERTDNSPLHF	TGTGCCAGCAGCGAACGGACAGATAATTCACCCCTCCACTTT
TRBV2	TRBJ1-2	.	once	CARGGSPNYGYTF	TGTGCGCGCGGGGGGTCCCCTAACTATGGCTACACCTTC
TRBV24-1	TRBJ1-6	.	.	CATSDQALQGGVNSPLHF	TGTGCCACCAGTGATCAAGCCCTACAGGGTGGGGTTAATTCACCCCTCCACTTT
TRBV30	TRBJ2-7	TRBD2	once	CAGRLAGFFYEQYF	TGTGCCGGGAGACTAGCGGGGTTCTTCTACGAGCAGTACTTC
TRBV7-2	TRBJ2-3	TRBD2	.	CASSFRTSGLLTDTQYF	TGTGCCAGCAGCTTTAGGACTAGCGGGCTTCTCACAGATACGCAGTATTTT
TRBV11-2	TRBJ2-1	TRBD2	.	CASSSPRGGLERSNEQFF	TGTGCCAGCAGCTCCCCCCGGGGGGGACTAGAAAGGAGCAATGAGCAGTTCTTC
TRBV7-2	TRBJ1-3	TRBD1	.	CASSLRGGFGNTIYF	TGTGCCAGCAGCTTAAGAGGGGGCTTTGGAAACACCATATATTTT
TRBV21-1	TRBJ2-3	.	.	CASSVPGTSGTDTQYF	TGTGCCAGCAGCGTTCCCGGGACTAGCGGGACAGATACGCAGTATTTT
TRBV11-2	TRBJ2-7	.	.	CASSHDGGGAREQYF	TGTGCCAGCAGCCATGACGGTGGGGGGGCACGGGAGCAGTACTTC
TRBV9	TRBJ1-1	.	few	CASSGGGSAQAFF	TGTGCCAGCAGCGGCGGGGGGTCCGCTCAAGCTTTCTTT
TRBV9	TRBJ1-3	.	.	CASSPRLERYSGNTIYF	TGTGCCAGCAGCCCGCGCCTAGAACGGTACTCTGGAAACACCATATATTTT
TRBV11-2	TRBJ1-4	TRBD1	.	CASSEGAHANEKLFF	TGTGCCAGCAGCGAGGGGGCGCATGCTAATGAAAAACTGTTTTTT
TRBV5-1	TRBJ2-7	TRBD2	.	CASSLSTSGTLYEQYF	TGCGCCAGCAGCTTGTCGACTAGCGGGACTTTATACGAGCAGTACTTC